A selection of T cell receptor beta chains follows, all from one sample in a study of CD8+CD57+ T cells in acquired aplastic anemia. A single record per CDR3 protein comes from TCRdb applying MiXCR to the reads. The table shows 40,000 to 50,000 distinct CDR3 sequences, with about 78% occurring only once. What was sequenced was sorted CD4+, CD8+, or CD8+CD57+ T cells (not recorded which) from PBMCs. These receptors were obtained from a human donor in good health, serving as a control. Each CDR3 is given with its conserved first and last residue. Each record gives: CDR3 length, V gene, clone size, CDR3 protein. Rows may omit the clone size; those that give it use once, few, many or a size class.

14	TRBV6-1	medium-sized	CASSGTGGANVLTF
15	TRBV5-4	.	CASSLAQGRKETQYF
15	TRBV20-1	once	CSARDRGGGTYGYTF
16	TRBV3-1	many	CASSHPGGEAGNEQFF
15	TRBV24-1	few	CATSDSGQGTGELFF
14	TRBV2	.	CASSEWAANTEAFF
13	TRBV30	once	CASRTGTNYGYTF
12	TRBV13	.	CASGRPSYEQYF
13	TRBV19	.	CASSMGAAEKLFF
13	TRBV10-2	once	CASTPGSGYEQYF
14	TRBV7-7	.	CASSQRTGSTEAFF
11	TRBV25-1	.	CASSEYEKLFF
12	TRBV15	.	CATNRGGNEAFF
15	TRBV6-1	.	CASSPLGGGNTEAFF
14	TRBV29-1	few	CSVESGTGINEQFF